A selection of T cell receptor beta chains follows, all from one sample in a study of identical twins. Each CDR3 protein is one row after TCRdb ran MiXCR on the 5' RACE reads. The sample yields hundreds of thousands of distinct CDR3 sequences, around 12% seen once. The same specimen was also included in a second study, on yellow fever vaccine responses in identical twins.

The sample consisted of CD8+ T cells sorted from blood. The receptors were gathered from a woman under 30 in good health. The CDR3 runs from the conserved cysteine through the conserved F or W. The D gene is left open where the match is weak. Only some rows state a clone size, as once, few, many or a class for expanded clones.

clone_size j_call v_call d_call cdr3_length cdr3_nt cdr3_aa
. TRBJ2-1 TRBV29-1 TRBD2 13 TGCAGCGCGGAACTAGCGGGGTACAATGAGCAGTTCTTC CSAELAGYNEQFF
many TRBJ2-2 TRBV5-1 TRBD2 14 TGCGCCAGCACCCGGACTAGCAAGACCGGGGAGCTGTTTTTT CASTRTSKTGELFF
few TRBJ2-7 TRBV18 TRBD1 14 TGTGCCAGCTCACTCCGCCCGACAGGGTACGAGCAGTACTTC CASSLRPTGYEQYF
. TRBJ2-1 TRBV5-6 TRBD1 16 TGTGCCAGCAGCGACACCGGGACAGGGGCCTACAATGAGCAGTTCTTC CASSDTGTGAYNEQFF
. TRBJ2-5 TRBV6-1 . 14 TGTGCCAGCAGTGTCCCCCCGTACCAAGAGACCCAGTACTTC CASSVPPYQETQYF
. TRBJ2-1 TRBV20-1 TRBD2 14 TGCAGTGCCGGCCTAGCGGGAGTTTACAATGAGCAGTTCTTC CSAGLAGVYNEQFF
few TRBJ1-5 TRBV7-9 . 13 TGTGCCAGCAGCACCGACCCTAATCAGCCCCAGCATTTT CASSTDPNQPQHF
many TRBJ2-5 TRBV13 . 16 TGTGCCAGCAGCCCCGCTTGGGGGAGAGGCCAAGAGACCCAGTACTTC CASSPAWGRGQETQYF
many TRBJ2-1 TRBV11-2 . 14 TGTGCCAGCTCGCCTTTGGGGGGATACAATGAGCAGTTCTTC CASSPLGGYNEQFF
few TRBJ2-1 TRBV5-6 . 12 TGTGCCAGCAGCGGGCCCCGGGGTGAGCAGTTCTTC CASSGPRGEQFF
. TRBJ2-1 TRBV7-9 . 14 TGTGCCAGCAGCTGGGACCGGAGATACAATGAGCAGTTCTTC CASSWDRRYNEQFF
few TRBJ2-7 TRBV11-3 . 12 TGTGCCAGCAGCCCGATCACCCACGAGCAGTACTTC CASSPITHEQYF
few TRBJ2-1 TRBV7-9 . 13 TGTGCCAGCTCGGGGGGCTTGGGGAATGAGCAGTTCTTC CASSGGLGNEQFF
. TRBJ2-1 TRBV7-3 . 12 TGTGCCAGCAGCTCCAGTGCCAATGAGCAGTTCTTC CASSSSANEQFF
many TRBJ2-7 TRBV20-1 . 14 TGCAGTGCTAGAGATTACCAGGGATCCTACGAGCAGTACTTC CSARDYQGSYEQYF
. TRBJ2-1 TRBV9 . 14 TGTGCCAGCCAGAAGGGGTCGACCTACAATGAGCAGTTCTTC CASQKGSTYNEQFF
. TRBJ1-1 TRBV3-1 TRBD1 14 TGTGCCAGCAGCCCGACAGGGGGTGACACTGAAGCTTTCTTT CASSPTGGDTEAFF
few TRBJ2-7 TRBV15 . 16 TGTGCCACCAGCAGAGATTTAGGGACATCAGTTTACGAGCAGTACTTC CATSRDLGTSVYEQYF
. TRBJ2-3 TRBV5-6 . 16 TGTGCCAGCAGCAGTCTCTACCAATCCCGCACAGATACGCAGTATTTT CASSSLYQSRTDTQYF
. TRBJ2-1 TRBV27 . 18 TGTGCCAGCACCATCTGGGCTAGCCCCCGATTTCCCTACAATGAGCAGTTCTTC CASTIWASPRFPYNEQFF
. TRBJ2-5 TRBV5-1 . 15 TGCGCCAGCAGCTTGGAGGGGCTCTTCCAAGAGACCCAGTACTTC CASSLEGLFQETQYF
few TRBJ2-2 TRBV15 . 15 TGTGCCACCAGCCGATGGACGGCGAACACCGGGGAGCTGTTTTTT CATSRWTANTGELFF
few TRBJ2-1 TRBV5-4 TRBD1 14 TGTGCCAGCAGCTTGTGGGACAGCTTCAATGAGCAGTTCTTC CASSLWDSFNEQFF
. TRBJ2-5 TRBV6-1 TRBD2 16 TGTGCCAGCAGGGAACTAGCGGGGGGCCTCCAAGAGACCCAGTACTTC CASRELAGGLQETQYF
few TRBJ2-3 TRBV6-2/TRBV6-3 TRBD2 16 TGTGCCAGCAGTTACAAACTAGCGGGGTACACAGATACGCAGTATTTT CASSYKLAGYTDTQYF
. TRBJ2-3 TRBV14 TRBD1 16 TGTGCCAGCAGCCCCCAGGACAGGTCCAGTAGAGATACGCAGTATTTT CASSPQDRSSRDTQYF
few TRBJ2-1 TRBV7-8 TRBD1 15 TGTGCCAGCAGTTCCGGGACAGGGATCAAGGTCGAGCAGTTCTTC CASSSGTGIKVEQFF
. TRBJ2-4 TRBV12-5 TRBD2 15 TGTGCTAGTGGTTTGAGCGGGAGGTATGAAAACATTCAGTACTTC CASGLSGRYENIQYF
. TRBJ2-3 TRBV7-9 . 14 TGTGCCAGCAGCTTGTCATGGGGGATAGATACGCAGTATTTT CASSLSWGIDTQYF
. TRBJ2-1 TRBV5-1 . 15 TGCGCCAGCAGCCCCCCTCGACCTATAAGCAATGAGCAGTTCTTC CASSPPRPISNEQFF
many TRBJ2-1 TRBV28 . 14 TGTGCCAGCAGTTTGCTAGCCTCCTACAATGAGCAGTTCTTC CASSLLASYNEQFF
few TRBJ2-3 TRBV4-1 TRBD2 11 TGCGCCAGCTCGGGGGGGGATACGCAGTATTTT CASSGGDTQYF
. TRBJ2-2 TRBV11-2 TRBD1 15 TGTGCCAGCAGCTTAGTTGCCAGGGGGCACGGGGAGCTGTTTTTT CASSLVARGHGELFF
. TRBJ2-7 TRBV6-5 TRBD2 19 TGTGCCAGCAGTTTAACTACTAGCGGGAGGTTCCCCGGGGCCTACGAGCAGTACTTC CASSLTTSGRFPGAYEQYF
few TRBJ2-1 TRBV5-6 TRBD2 16 TGTGCCAGCAGCTTGGCCCTAGCGGGTTTCTACAATGAGCAGTTCTTC CASSLALAGFYNEQFF
many TRBJ2-5 TRBV5-1 . 13 TGCGCCAGCACGAAGGAAAGACAAGAGACCCAGTACTTC CASTKERQETQYF
many TRBJ1-4 TRBV5-1 . 14 TGCGCCAGCAGCTTGGCCGAAAGAAATGAAAAACTGTTTTTT CASSLAERNEKLFF
many TRBJ2-7 TRBV4-2 TRBD2 16 TGTGCCAGCAGCCAAGTGCCCCAAGCGGGAGCTTACGAGCAGTACTTC CASSQVPQAGAYEQYF
. TRBJ2-1 TRBV10-3 TRBD2 18 TGTGCCATCAGTGAGTCGCTCACGACTAGCGGGAGTAGTAATGAGCAGTTCTTC CAISESLTTSGSSNEQFF
. TRBJ1-2 TRBV19 . 14 TGTGCCAGTACCCGGGCCTACGCTAACTATGGCTACACCTTC CASTRAYANYGYTF
. TRBJ2-5 TRBV20-1 . 13 TGCAGTGCTAGAGGGCGGACCCAAGAGACCCAGTACTTC CSARGRTQETQYF
. TRBJ2-4 TRBV7-2 TRBD2 17 TGTGCCAGCAGCTTTGGCGGGGGGAGTATAGCCAAAAACATTCAGTACTTC CASSFGGGSIAKNIQYF
. TRBJ2-7 TRBV11-2 . 16 TGTGCCAGCAGCTTAGTAGGACCAGAAAGCTCCTACGAGCAGTACTTC CASSLVGPESSYEQYF
. TRBJ2-7 TRBV5-1 TRBD2 13 TGCGCCAGCAGTCGGGAGGGTTATGACGAGCAGTACTTC CASSREGYDEQYF
many TRBJ2-1 TRBV7-9 TRBD1 15 TGTGCCAGCAGCTTAGTACAGGGGGATTACAATGAGCAGTTCTTC CASSLVQGDYNEQFF
. TRBJ2-2 TRBV9 . 12 TGTGCCAGCAACATTAACACCGGGGAGCTGTTTTTT CASNINTGELFF
once TRBJ1-5 TRBV24-1 . 13 TGTGCCACCAGTGCCCCTAGGGGAGGGCCCCAGCATTTT CATSAPRGGPQHF
. TRBJ2-3 TRBV7-9 TRBD1 14 TGTGCCAGCAGAACCGGGACAGCCATCTCTACGCAGTATTTT CASRTGTAISTQYF
. TRBJ2-1 TRBV6-1 . 15 TGTGCCAGCAGTGAAGCAGCCGGGACATACAATGAGCAGTTCTTC CASSEAAGTYNEQFF
. TRBJ2-3 TRBV3-1 TRBD1 17 TGTGCCAGCAGCTTCTCAAGTTGGACAGGGCTCACAGATACGCAGTATTTT CASSFSSWTGLTDTQYF
few TRBJ2-6 TRBV7-2 TRBD2 17 TGTGCCAGCAGCAGCGGGGGGAGGGCCGATGGGGCCAACGTCCTGACTTTC CASSSGGRADGANVLTF
. TRBJ1-6 TRBV12-3/TRBV12-4 . 16 TGTGCCAGCAGTTTGGCCCGCCCGGGGTATAATTCACCCCTCCACTTT CASSLARPGYNSPLHF
few TRBJ2-3 TRBV10-3 . 16 TGTGCCATCAGTGCCACAGGACGATCTAGCACAGATACGCAGTATTTT CAISATGRSSTDTQYF
. TRBJ2-1 TRBV7-9 . 16 TGTGCCAGCAGCCCGAATAGGGGTCTAACAAACAATGAGCAGTTCTTC CASSPNRGLTNNEQFF
. TRBJ2-3 TRBV12-3/TRBV12-4 TRBD1 17 TGTGCCAGCAGTACATCCGACAGGGTGCGCTCCACAGATACGCAGTATTTT CASSTSDRVRSTDTQYF
few TRBJ1-4 TRBV6-2/TRBV6-3 TRBD1 15 TGTGCCAGCAGTCATACAGGGGGCGCTCATGAAAAACTGTTTTTT CASSHTGGAHEKLFF